The entry below describes one T cell receptor (beta chain). The antigen remains unidentified. Sample treatment: oral pan-JAK inhibitor, 5-10 mg twice daily. This sample is part of a study of CD8+ T cells in alopecia areata. Study results and limitations: Because of a solitary nonresponder, the connection of baseline CD8+ expansion to response stays uncertain.

Investigators isolated RNA and reverse transcribed it into cDNA to act as the sequencing template. Assay: immunoSEQ multiplex PCR; the TCRdb copy retains only in-frame clones and omits some. The sample consists of more than 150,000 clones, 45% to 65% of them appearing once. The length of the CDR3 is 15 residues. V dropped 3 bases and J dropped 0; count of bases not matched to a gene: 2. Germline assignment: CDR1 SGHRS and CDR2 YFSETQ. The sequence was collected from a human donor with alopecia areata. The input for sequencing was CD4+ T cells sorted from blood, taken at week 4, from a patient treated with tofacitinib. V and J are TRBV5-1 and TRBJ2-3; 9 nucleotides align to TRBD1. The CDR3 DNA follows: TGCGCCAGCAGCTCCGGACAGGGGAGCACAGATACGCAGTATTTT. Translating it yields CASSSGQGSTDTQYF.